These 32 T cell receptor beta chains were sequenced from one sample in a study of T cell repertoires in cytomegalovirus infection. Using its own MiXCR run on the reads, TCRdb lists one record per CDR3 protein. The sample has about 740,000 distinct CDR3 sequences; about 33% are singletons. The antigens of these receptors remain unknown. The sample in question was cultured PBMCs, obtained from culture after CMV antigen stimulation. Receptors originate from a human donor in good health (CMV status not recorded). Some clones in this sample may be carry-over from other donors' samples.

This clonotype came up a few times. The chain links TRBV7-2 to TRBJ2-5; 11 bases fit TRBD2. CDR3 length: 15 residues. Losses at the gene ends were 5 bases for V and 5 bases for J; bases not matched to a gene: 7. Germline assignment: CDR1 SGHTA and CDR2 FQGNSA. CDR3 nucleotide sequence: TGTGCCAGCAGCCTTAGCGGGGGGGCGAGGGAGACCCAGTACTTC. Its translation is CASSLSGGARETQYF. The full variable domain, completed using reference TRBV7-2 and TRBJ2-5, is GAGVSQSPSNKVTEKGKDVELRCDPISGHTALYWYRQSLGQGLEFLIYFQGNSAPDKSGLPSDRFSAERTGGSVSTLTIQRTQQEDSAVYLCASSLSGGARETQYFGPGTRLLVL.

This clonotype was seen a handful of times. The chain links TRBV7-9 to TRBJ2-7; D could derive from TRBD1 or TRBD2 (5 bases each). This CDR3 has 13 residues. The V gene's germline CDR1 is SEHNR and CDR2 FQNEAQ (reference sequence). V was trimmed by 7 bases and J by 5 bases, leaving 15 bases between them. CDR3 in amino acids: CASTPGTWDEQYF. As DNA, the CDR3 is TGTGCCAGCACCCCCGGGACGTGGGACGAGCAGTACTTC.

The gene calls are TRBV19 and TRBJ1-4; D unclear. The germline V gene has CDR1 LNHDA and CDR2 SQIVND (reference sequence). The CDR3 is 14 residues long. Trimming removed 7 bases at V and 7 bases at J, with 16 bases between. The CDR3 nucleotides read TGTGCCAGTACCACCTCTGAGGGTCGTGAAAAACTGTTTTTT. Protein sequence: CASTTSEGREKLFF.

The rearrangement uses TRBV12-3 or TRBV12-4 and TRBJ1-1; 9 nucleotides line up with TRBD1. V was pared by 0 bases and J by 2 bases, with 10 bases of the junction left unmatched. This CDR3 is 18 amino acids long. CDR3: CASSLALPGQGFNTEAFF. The CDR3 nucleotides read TGTGCCAGCAGTTTAGCTTTACCGGGACAGGGTTTTAACACTGAAGCTTTCTTT.

This clonotype was picked up a small number of times. The chain uses TRBV6-1 and TRBJ2-7; tentatively, D is TRBD2 (5 bases). The germline CDR1 and CDR2 sequences are MNHNS and SASEGT. The V end was cut by 5 bases, the J end by 7 bases, with 18 bases between. This CDR3 is 14 amino acids long. The CDR3 reads CASSFTRRSKEQYF. The DNA of the CDR3 is TGTGCCAGCAGTTTTACCAGGAGGAGTAAGGAGCAGTACTTC.

This chain joins TRBV5-1 and TRBJ2-5, with 9 bases that match TRBD1. V lost 4 bases, J lost 5 bases, and 9 bases stayed unmatched. The V gene's germline CDR1 is SGHRS and CDR2 YFSETQ. The CDR3 spans 15 residues. The CDR3 nucleotides read TGCGCCAGCAGCCCGGACAGGGGTCAATGGGAGACCCAGTACTTC. Its translation: CASSPDRGQWETQYF. The full variable domain, its missing parts supplied by reference TRBV5-1 and TRBJ2-5, is KAGVTQTPRYLIKTRGQQVTLSCSPISGHRSVSWYQQTPGQGLQFLFEYFSETQRNKGNFPGRFSGRQFSNSRSEMNVSTLELGDSALYLCASSPDRGQWETQYFGPGTRLLVL.

The gene calls are TRBV7-6 and TRBJ1-2, with 7 nucleotides matching TRBD1. There are 14 residues in the CDR3. After removal of 5 bases from V and 5 bases from J, the junction contained 8 bases not matched to a gene. Germline V gene sequence: CDR1 SGHVS, CDR2 FNYEAQ. CDR3 nucleotide sequence: TGTGCCAGCAGCGAGTGGGACAGTAGATATGGCTACACCTTC. Its protein product is CASSEWDSRYGYTF.

This chain uses TRBV7-6 with TRBJ2-1; 8 nucleotides align to TRBD2. This CDR3 spans 16 amino acids. Per germline, CDR1 SGHVS and CDR2 FNYEAQ. After removal of 4 bases from V and 2 bases from J, the junction contained 7 bases not matched to a gene. For the CDR3, the DNA is TGTGCCAGCAGCTCAAAGCGGGAGTTTCCCTACAATGAGCAGTTCTTC. Translation gives CASSSKREFPYNEQFF.

This clonotype was counted only a few times. CDR3 coding DNA: TGCAGCGTTGCATACAGGGGAGACACTGAAGCTTTCTTT. Translating gives CSVAYRGDTEAFF. This chain connects TRBV29-1 to TRBJ1-1; 7 bases match TRBD1. The CDR3 length is 13 residues. Germline CDR1 is SQVTM and CDR2 is ANQGSEA. The V and J ends lost 4 bases and 3 bases, in that order; junction bases with no gene match: 5.

This clonotype occurred a few times. The chain carries TRBV28 and TRBJ2-5, with D tentatively TRBD2 (5 bases). Germline V gives CDR1 MDHEN, CDR2 SYDVKM. V lost 3 bases and J 4 bases, leaving 12 bases between the germline ends. The CDR3 is 14 amino acids. This CDR3 reads CASSLVAPPETQYF. The CDR3, as DNA: TGTGCCAGCAGTTTGGTAGCGCCCCCAGAGACCCAGTACTTC.

The chain recombines TRBV20-1 with TRBJ2-5; 7 bases fit TRBD1. The CDR3 runs to 11 residues. The germline V gene has CDR1 DFQATT and CDR2 SNEGSKA (reference sequence). V dropped 6 bases and J dropped 5; count of bases not matched to a gene: 3. In nucleotides, the CDR3 is TGCAGTGCCCCGGACAGGGAGACCCAGTACTTC. Translated: CSAPDRETQYF.

This sequence joins TRBV6-1 and TRBJ1-6; D gene ambiguous. Trimming took off 5 bases at V and 4 bases at J, with 9 bases between the two ends. CDR1 and CDR2 (germline): MNHNS, SASEGT. The CDR3 extends over 14 amino acids. Here the CDR3 DNA reads TGTGCCAGCAGTACCGACCCTTATAATTCACCCCTCCACTTT. Translating it yields CASSTDPYNSPLHF.

The chain links TRBV19 to TRBJ1-2; D gene unclear. V was cut by 3 bases and J by 4 bases, with 15 bases left in between. Germline V gene lookup returns CDR1 LNHDA and CDR2 SQIVND (reference sequence). The CDR3 totals 15 residues. The CDR3 coding sequence is TGTGCCAGTAGTATTGATCGACAATTAGGCTATGGCTACACCTTC. Protein: CASSIDRQLGYGYTF. Filled out from reference TRBV19 and TRBJ1-2, the complete variable domain reads DGGITQSPKYLFRKEGQNVTLSCEQNLNHDAMYWYRQDPGQGLRLIYYSQIVNDFQKGDIAEGYSVSREKKESFPLTVTSAQKNPTAFYLCASSIDRQLGYGYTFGSGTRLTVV.

The V call is TRBV15, the J call TRBJ2-7; 8 bases map to TRBD2. The V segment lost 4 bases and the J segment 5 bases; nucleotides outside the gene matches: 10. Germline V gene sequence: CDR1 LNHNV, CDR2 YYDKDF (reference sequence). The CDR3 contains 15 residues. CDR3 sequence: CATSKGLAHLDEQYF. The CDR3 nucleotides are TGTGCCACCAGCAAAGGACTAGCTCACCTCGACGAGCAGTACTTC.

The gene calls are TRBV7-2 and TRBJ2-2; 7 bases match TRBD1. Looked up from germline, CDR1 is SGHTA and CDR2 is FQGNSA. This CDR3 comprises 15 residues. Trimming at V came to 5 bases and at J to 4 bases, leaving 7 bases not matched to a gene. The CDR3 region has the DNA TGTGCCAGCAGCCTCCAGGGGGTTCGCACCGGGGAGCTGTTTTTT. It codes for CASSLQGVRTGELFF.

There are many counts of this clonotype. This chain connects TRBV7-2 to TRBJ1-4; the D is unclear. V lost 5 bases and J 10 bases, leaving 14 bases between the germline ends. Germline V CDR1 and CDR2: SGHTA, FQGNSA. CDR3 length: 13 residues. This CDR3 reads CASSPLNGGKLFF. CDR3 in DNA: TGTGCCAGCAGCCCCTTAAATGGCGGAAAACTGTTTTTT.

This clonotype turned up a few times. V and J are TRBV11-2 and TRBJ2-7; tentatively, D is TRBD1 (5 bases). With 3 bases removed from V and 1 base from J, the gap between germline ends came to 7 bases. There are 13 residues in the CDR3. Germline V CDR1 and CDR2: SGHAT, FQNNGV. DNA for the CDR3: TGTGCCAGCAGCTTGACAGTGTCCTACGAGCAGTACTTC. Protein product: CASSLTVSYEQYF. The full variable domain, rest sourced from reference TRBV11-2 and TRBJ2-7, is EAGVAQSPRYKIIEKRQSVAFWCNPISGHATLYWYQQILGQGPKLLIQFQNNGVVDDSQLPKDRFSAERLKGVDSTLKIQPAKLEDSAVYLCASSLTVSYEQYFGPGTRLTVT.

This clonotype was detected only a few times. This chain links TRBV5-4 with TRBJ2-5; perhaps TRBD2 as D (7 bases). V was cut by 4 bases and J by 2 bases, with 24 bases left in between. The CDR3 has 18 residues. Germline V gene lookup returns CDR1 SGHNT and CDR2 YYREEE (reference sequence). The CDR3 loop is CASSLRRGAKSAQETQYF. In DNA, the CDR3 is TGTGCCAGCAGCCTAAGACGGGGGGCGAAGTCGGCACAAGAGACCCAGTACTTC. The full variable domain, in which reference TRBV5-4 and TRBJ2-5 provide the parts outside the CDR3, is ETGVTQSPTHLIKTRGQQVTLRCSSQSGHNTVSWYQQALGQGPQFIFQYYREEENGRGNFPPRFSGLQFPNYSSELNVNALELDDSALYLCASSLRRGAKSAQETQYFGPGTRLLVL.

This clonotype has a count of ten or more. The chain uses TRBV7-2 and TRBJ2-3; D is unclear. The V and J ends lost 3 bases and 3 bases respectively, with 4 bases between them. The CDR3 runs to 12 residues. Germline V gene lookup returns CDR1 SGHTA and CDR2 FQGNSA. CDR3 protein: CASSFETDTQYF. CDR3 sequence (DNA): TGTGCCAGCAGCTTTGAGACAGATACGCAGTATTTT. Together with reference TRBV7-2 and TRBJ2-3, the CDR3 gives the full variable domain: GAGVSQSPSNKVTEKGKDVELRCDPISGHTALYWYRQSLGQGLEFLIYFQGNSAPDKSGLPSDRFSAERTGGSVSTLTIQRTQQEDSAVYLCASSFETDTQYFGPGTRLTVL.

In DNA form, the CDR3 reads TGTGCCAGCAGCCGTCCCCTAGCGGGAGACGAGCAGTACTTC. It codes for CASSRPLAGDEQYF. This sequence joins TRBV11-2 and TRBJ2-7; the match to TRBD2 covers 10 bases. The CDR3 has 14 amino acids. V dropped 5 bases and J dropped 5; count of bases not matched to a gene: 6. Germline-derived CDR1 and CDR2 are SGHAT and FQNNGV.

This clonotype appeared a few times. CDR3 loop: CASTTFEGTEAFF. CDR3 sequence (DNA): TGTGCCAGTACCACCTTCGAGGGGACTGAAGCTTTCTTT. The genes are TRBV19 and TRBJ1-1; a possible D gene is TRBD1 (5 bases). The CDR3 consists of 13 residues. Trimming removed 7 bases at V and 5 bases at J, with 14 bases between. Germline V gives CDR1 LNHDA, CDR2 SQIVND (reference sequence).

The genes are TRBV30 and TRBJ1-2; 7 bases fit TRBD1. Per germline, CDR1 GTSNPN and CDR2 SVGIG (reference sequence). V dropped 4 bases and J dropped 5; count of bases not matched to a gene: 7. The CDR3 is made up of 13 amino acids. CDR3 sequence: CAWTSAGGYGYTF. The DNA of the CDR3 is TGTGCCTGGACTTCCGCAGGGGGTTATGGCTACACCTTC. Drawing the rest from reference TRBV30 and TRBJ1-2, the complete variable domain is SQTIHQWPATLVQPVGSPLSLECTVEGTSNPNLYWYRQAAGRGLQLLFYSVGIGQISSEVPQNLSASRPQDRQFILSSKKLLLSDSGFYLCAWTSAGGYGYTFGSGTRLTVV.

Points on this clonotype: An end of the junction does not agree with germline; a read error may underlie this. The rearrangement joins TRBV6-8 to TRBJ2-4; no clear D. Germline loops: CDR1 MNHGY, CDR2 SAAAGT. This CDR3 contains 13 residues. CDR3 in DNA: TGTGCCAGCACCTCAAAGCCAAAAACCATTCAGTACTTC. It yields the protein CASTSKPKTIQYF.

This clonotype was observed a single time. The V and J genes are TRBV27 and TRBJ1-2; D is uncertain. CDR3 length equals 13 residues. CDR1 is MNHEY and CDR2 is SMNVEV in the germline V gene (reference sequence). V was shortened by 0 bases and J by 6 bases, with 8 bases between the two germline ends. The CDR3, as DNA: TGTGCCAGCAGTTTATCGGGAACTAATGGCTACACCTTC. Translating it yields CASSLSGTNGYTF.

There are many counts of this clonotype. The CDR3 sequence is CASSLVVAGETQYF. As DNA, the CDR3 is TGTGCCAGCAGCTTAGTCGTCGCGGGGGAGACCCAGTACTTC. The chain combines TRBV7-2 with TRBJ2-5; TRBD2 might be the D (6 bases). The CDR3 runs 14 residues. Germline values: CDR1 SGHTA, CDR2 FQGNSA. V lost 1 base and J 5 bases, leaving 11 bases between the germline ends.

J is TRBJ2-7 and V is TRBV7-9; D is unresolved. V gave up 2 bases and J gave up 3 bases, with 11 bases separating them. The CDR3 is made up of 14 amino acids. Germline V gene lookup returns CDR1 SEHNR and CDR2 FQNEAQ (reference sequence). CDR3 residues: CASSLSVDSYEQYF. The CDR3, as DNA: TGTGCCAGCAGCTTATCAGTTGATAGCTACGAGCAGTACTTC.

This chain uses TRBV7-2 with TRBJ2-3; 8 bases map to TRBD1. From germline, CDR1 is SGHTA and CDR2 FQGNSA. Germline trimming cut 2 bases from V and 0 bases from J; bases unmatched to any gene: 13. CDR3 size: 19 residues. The CDR3 coding sequence is TGTGCCAGCAGCTTACCGATTTCTTGGACAGGGCTCAGCACAGATACGCAGTATTTT. Translated: CASSLPISWTGLSTDTQYF.

V is TRBV4-3 and J is TRBJ2-3, with D unresolved. Trimming removed 0 bases at V and 4 bases at J, with 14 bases between. The CDR3 sequence is 16 residues long. The germline gives CDR1 LGHNA, CDR2 YSLEER. CDR3 loop: CASSQDTSNLADTQYF. The CDR3 bases are TGCGCCAGCAGCCAAGATACAAGTAACCTCGCAGATACGCAGTATTTT.

This sequence joins TRBV15 and TRBJ1-6, with 7 bases lining up with TRBD1. After removal of 4 bases from V and 11 bases from J, the junction contained 11 bases not matched to a gene. The CDR3 length is 15 residues. The V gene's germline CDR1 is LNHNV and CDR2 YYDKDF (reference sequence). CDR3 amino acids: CATSTGDRDVAPLHF. DNA of the CDR3: TGTGCCACCAGCACGGGAGACAGGGATGTTGCACCCCTCCACTTT.

The chain carries TRBV7-8 and TRBJ1-5; D is unclear. This CDR3 contains 14 residues. Germline values: CDR1 SGHVS, CDR2 FQNEAQ. The V end lost 5 bases, the J end lost 0 bases, and 8 bases lay between the germline ends. This CDR3 is CASSARISNQPQHF. The CDR3 DNA follows: TGTGCCAGCAGCGCCCGGATTAGCAATCAGCCCCAGCATTTT.

V and J are TRBV5-4 and TRBJ2-5, with 11 bases matching TRBD1. After removal of 4 bases from V and 2 bases from J, the junction contained 7 bases not matched to a gene. Germline values: CDR1 SGHNT, CDR2 YYREEE (reference sequence). CDR3 length: 16 amino acids. CDR3 coding DNA: TGTGCCAGCAGCCGGGAGGGGACAGGGGGACAAGAGACCCAGTACTTC. Its translation: CASSREGTGGQETQYF. The entire variable domain, with the rest obtained from reference TRBV5-4 and TRBJ2-5, is as follows: ETGVTQSPTHLIKTRGQQVTLRCSSQSGHNTVSWYQQALGQGPQFIFQYYREEENGRGNFPPRFSGLQFPNYSSELNVNALELDDSALYLCASSREGTGGQETQYFGPGTRLLVL.

The J gene is TRBJ2-1, the V gene TRBV4-3, with 15 bases identical to TRBD2. The CDR3 totals 18 residues. J lost 5 bases, V lost 4 bases, and 9 bases had no gene match. Germline V gives CDR1 LGHNA, CDR2 YSLEER. CDR3 sequence (DNA): TGCGCCAGCAGCCGAAGGACTAGCGGGAGGGCCGGGGACAATGAGCAGTTCTTC. Protein sequence: CASSRRTSGRAGDNEQFF.